What follows are 28 T cell receptor beta chains derived from one specimen sequenced in a study of beta chain features in type 1 diabetes. Study results and caveats: When Type 1 diabetes patients were examined, their TCRB CDR3s proved moderately but significantly shorter in all four CD4+ subsets.

Their recognized antigens are unknown. What was sequenced were expressed TCRB transcripts, since all of the isolated RNA had been reverse transcribed. Using immunoSEQ multiplex PCR, the repertoire was profiled, and TCRdb retains in-frame clones only, with some absent. The repertoire holds some 660,000 clones, with roughly 13% as singletons. The material sequenced was naive CD4+ T cells from blood. The receptors were sampled from a man between 18 and 29 years old with type 1 diabetes.

V and J are TRBV2 and TRBJ2-1, with 8 bases identical to TRBD2. The V and J ends lost 8 bases and 7 bases, in that order; junction bases with no gene match: 16. CDR1 is SNHLY, CDR2 FYNNEI, per germline. CDR3 length: 16 residues. CDR3 nucleotide sequence: TGTGCCAGCCGCGATTCGGCTAGCGGGCTAGGGAATGAGCAGTTCTTC. Amino acids: CASRDSASGLGNEQFF.

This clone has only a few counts. J is TRBJ2-3 and V is TRBV30; D is undetermined. Trimming shortened V by 5 bases and J by 1 base, and 7 bases separated the two germline ends. The CDR3 consists of 12 residues. Germline loops: CDR1 GTSNPN, CDR2 SVGIG (reference sequence). For the CDR3, the DNA is TGTGCCTGGCTCTCAGGCACAGATACGCAGTATTTT. Translated: CAWLSGTDTQYF.

Ten or more counts support this clone. This rearrangement joins TRBV7-9 to TRBJ2-7; no clear D. The CDR3 sequence is 11 residues long. Germline CDR1 and CDR2: SEHNR and FQNEAQ (reference sequence). V was cut by 1 base and J by 6 bases, with 4 bases left in between. CDR3 sequence reads: CASSLVPEQYF. The CDR3 DNA reads as TGTGCCAGCAGCTTAGTACCCGAGCAGTACTTC.

This clone was counted only a few times. The genes are TRBV28 and TRBJ2-3, with no clear D. Germline values: CDR1 MDHEN, CDR2 SYDVKM. Trimming cost V 5 bases and J 4 bases, with 10 bases left between them. The CDR3 extends over 13 amino acids. CDR3 sequence reads: CASSRLGPDTQYF. CDR3 DNA: TGTGCCAGCAGTAGGTTAGGGCCAGATACGCAGTATTTT.

The J gene is TRBJ2-7, the V gene TRBV7-9; perhaps TRBD1 as D (6 bases). The V end lost 11 bases, the J end lost 4 bases, and 21 bases lay between the germline ends. CDR1 is SEHNR and CDR2 is FQNEAQ in the germline V gene (reference sequence). The CDR3 is 14 residues long. CDR3 sequence reads: CAHSGDTAEYEQYF. DNA of the CDR3: TGTGCCCATTCCGGGGACACGGCGGAGTACGAGCAGTACTTC.

The chain's CDR3 is CASSLMWNTEAFF. The CDR3 nucleotides are TGCGCCAGCAGCTTGATGTGGAACACTGAAGCTTTCTTT. The rearrangement joins TRBV5-1 to TRBJ1-1; D gene unclear. Trimming stripped 1 base from V and 1 base from J, with 5 bases between. The germline V gene encodes CDR1 SGHRS and CDR2 YFSETQ. CDR3 length equals 13 residues. The entire variable domain, with the rest obtained from reference TRBV5-1 and TRBJ1-1, is as follows: KAGVTQTPRYLIKTRGQQVTLSCSPISGHRSVSWYQQTPGQGLQFLFEYFSETQRNKGNFPGRFSGRQFSNSRSEMNVSTLELGDSALYLCASSLMWNTEAFFGQGTRLTVV.

This chain links TRBV2 with TRBJ2-1, with 7 nucleotides matching TRBD1. The germline V gene encodes CDR1 SNHLY and CDR2 FYNNEI. V lost 6 bases and J lost 3; bases outside the gene matches: 8. This CDR3 comprises 15 residues. The CDR3 here is CASRGGQAIYNEQFF. As DNA, the CDR3 is TGTGCCAGCAGAGGAGGACAGGCTATCTACAATGAGCAGTTCTTC. The whole variable domain, remainder taken from reference TRBV2 and TRBJ2-1, is EPEVTQTPSHQVTQMGQEVILRCVPISNHLYFYWYRQILGQKVEFLVSFYNNEISEKSEIFDDQFSVERPDGSNFTLKIRSTKLEDSAMYFCASRGGQAIYNEQFFGPGTRLTVL.

This clone appeared once. The chain has TRBV7-9 and TRBJ2-5; tentative D call: TRBD1 (5 bases). Between the trimmed V and J ends, which lost 2 bases and 2 bases, there was a span of 9 bases. Germline V gives CDR1 SEHNR, CDR2 FQNEAQ (reference sequence). The CDR3 contains 14 residues. The CDR3 region has the DNA TGTGCCAGCAGCTTATTGACAGTACAAGAGACCCAGTACTTC. Translated, it gives CASSLLTVQETQYF.

This chain joins TRBV7-9 and TRBJ1-1; perhaps TRBD1 as D (6 bases). CDR1 is SEHNR, CDR2 FQNEAQ, per germline (reference sequence). The V gene lost 7 bases and the J gene lost 1 base, with 13 bases spanning the gap. This CDR3 contains 14 residues. This CDR3 is CASTLWTANTEAFF. In nucleotides, the CDR3 is TGTGCCAGCACTTTGTGGACAGCGAACACTGAAGCTTTCTTT.

This rearrangement joins TRBV2 to TRBJ1-1, with D unclear. Germline loops: CDR1 SNHLY, CDR2 FYNNEI. The CDR3 runs 12 residues. Trimming removed 3 bases from V and 6 bases from J, with 8 bases in between. DNA of the CDR3: TGTGCCAGCAGTGACGAGGGCTCTGAAGCTTTCTTT. Protein product: CASSDEGSEAFF.

This clone came up a few times. The chain has TRBV25-1 and TRBJ2-5, with TRBD2 identical over 10 bases. Germline CDR1 MGHDK, CDR2 SYGVNS. The junction had 6 bases not matched to a gene; V was cut back by 7 bases and J by 10 bases. This CDR3 contains 12 residues. The CDR3: CASTALAGDQYF. In nucleotides, the CDR3 is TGTGCCAGCACGGCCCTAGCGGGGGACCAGTACTTC.

This clone was seen more than once but under ten times. The rearrangement links TRBV7-2 to TRBJ2-1; 8 bases align to TRBD2. V trimming: 5 bases; J trimming: 1 base; junction bases outside the gene matches: 7. Germline V CDR1 and CDR2: SGHTA, FQGNSA. The CDR3 consists of 16 residues. The DNA for the CDR3 is TGTGCCAGCAGCGCCCCCGGGACTAGATCCTACAATGAGCAGTTCTTC. Its translation is CASSAPGTRSYNEQFF.

J is TRBJ2-1 and V is TRBV7-9; tentatively, D is TRBD2 (7 bases). CDR1 and CDR2 from the germline V gene are SEHNR and FQNEAQ (reference sequence). The length of the CDR3 is 15 residues. V lost 3 bases and J 4 bases, leaving 13 bases between the germline ends. CDR3 nucleotide sequence: TGTGCCAGCAGCTTGCAACAGGGAGGGTACAATGAGCAGTTCTTC. Translating it yields CASSLQQGGYNEQFF.

This clone was detected only a few times. This chain connects TRBV2 to TRBJ1-2; D is undetermined. Germline V gene lookup returns CDR1 SNHLY and CDR2 FYNNEI. V shed 3 bases and J shed 7 bases, with 6 bases lying between them. This CDR3 is built from 11 residues. The CDR3 loop is CASSEWVGYTF. In nucleotides, the CDR3 is TGTGCCAGCAGTGAGTGGGTTGGCTACACCTTC.

A few counts support this clone. V usage is TRBV20-1 and J usage is TRBJ1-6; perhaps TRBD1 as D (5 bases). The CDR3 runs to 11 residues. Germline CDR1 and CDR2: DFQATT and SNEGSKA (reference sequence). The V gene lost 2 bases and the J gene lost 12 bases, with 8 bases spanning the gap. CDR3 sequence (DNA): TGCAGTGCTAGACAGGGAGTACCCCTCCACTTT. Its protein is CSARQGVPLHF.

The J gene is TRBJ2-1, the V gene TRBV5-1, with a tentative D call TRBD2 (6 bases). Germline V gene lookup returns CDR1 SGHRS and CDR2 YFSETQ. The CDR3 runs 12 residues. The V end lost 4 bases, the J end lost 8 bases, and 10 bases lay between the germline ends. The CDR3 DNA is TGCGCCAGCAGCCCTTGGGGGGATGAGCAGTTCTTC. The encoded protein is CASSPWGDEQFF. The full variable domain, with the rest looked up from reference TRBV5-1 and TRBJ2-1, is KAGVTQTPRYLIKTRGQQVTLSCSPISGHRSVSWYQQTPGQGLQFLFEYFSETQRNKGNFPGRFSGRQFSNSRSEMNVSTLELGDSALYLCASSPWGDEQFFGPGTRLTVL.

V gene TRBV7-6 combines with J gene TRBJ2-2; no definite D call. V lost 5 bases and J 7 bases, leaving 8 bases between the germline ends. The CDR3 extends over 12 amino acids. The germline V gene encodes CDR1 SGHVS and CDR2 FNYEAQ. The CDR3 nucleotides read TGTGCCAGCAGCGGCGTAGGCGGGGAGCTGTTTTTT. It is translated as CASSGVGGELFF.

The table lists this clone with a few counts. The chain is built from TRBV9 and TRBJ2-1, with D possibly being TRBD1 (6 bases). This CDR3 contains 14 residues. V lost 3 bases and J 0 bases, leaving 7 bases between the germline ends. From germline, CDR1 is SGDLS and CDR2 YYNGEE. This CDR3 is CASSGTASYNEQFF. CDR3 bases: TGTGCCAGCAGCGGGACAGCCTCCTACAATGAGCAGTTCTTC.

Only one count was recorded for this clone. The chain links TRBV2 to TRBJ1-2, with no clear D. Deletions cut 8 bases from V and 4 bases from J, with 5 bases between. The CDR3 runs to 10 residues. The germline gives CDR1 SNHLY, CDR2 FYNNEI. Here the CDR3 DNA reads TGTGCCAGCGACCTCTATGGCTACACCTTC. It translates to CASDLYGYTF.

V gene TRBV7-9 combines with J gene TRBJ1-5; weak D call: TRBD1 (6 bases). Germline CDR1 is SEHNR and CDR2 is FQNEAQ (reference sequence). The CDR3 has 14 residues. V lost 3 bases to trimming and J lost 6 bases, with 12 bases between them. The CDR3 DNA is TGTGCCAGCAGCTTTCGGGGGGGCGGTCAGCCCCAGCATTTT. This codes for CASSFRGGGQPQHF.

The rearrangement joins TRBV4-3 to TRBJ2-1, with 11 positions matching TRBD2. The CDR3 contains 16 residues. Per the germline V gene, CDR1 is LGHNA and CDR2 is YSLEER. Germline trimming cut 4 bases from V and 11 bases from J; bases unmatched to any gene: 13. CDR3 amino acids: CASSLGLAGGREQQFF. CDR3 bases: TGCGCCAGCAGCCTGGGTCTAGCGGGGGGCCGGGAACAGCAGTTCTTC.

This clone showed up just a few times. CDR3 nucleotides: TGTGCCATCAGTGACATAATGAACACTGAAGCTTTCTTT. The encoded protein is CAISDIMNTEAFF. The chain couples TRBV10-3 to TRBJ1-1; D ambiguous. V was clipped by 3 bases and J by 0 bases, with 5 bases between them. This CDR3 comprises 13 residues. Looked up from germline, CDR1 is ENHRY and CDR2 is SYGVKD.

The J gene is TRBJ2-7, the V gene TRBV28; the D is unclear. The V gene lost 4 bases and the J gene lost 0 bases, with 10 bases spanning the gap. From germline, CDR1 is MDHEN and CDR2 SYDVKM. The CDR3 has 14 amino acids. The CDR3 nucleotides read TGTGCCAGCAGTTCGGCTGGGCGCTCCTACGAGCAGTACTTC. It codes for CASSSAGRSYEQYF.

This clone was counted between two and nine times. The chain links TRBV11-2 to TRBJ2-7, with D unclear. Germline values: CDR1 SGHAT, CDR2 FQNNGV. Trimming removed 4 bases at V and 3 bases at J, with 10 bases between. The CDR3 extends over 13 amino acids. CDR3 DNA sequence: TGTGCCAGCAGCTACAGTCTCGGCTACGAGCAGTACTTC. It codes for CASSYSLGYEQYF.

A few counts support this clone. The chain uses TRBV6-1 and TRBJ2-7; TRBD2 agrees at 11 bases. The CDR3 runs 16 residues. Germline V CDR1 and CDR2: MNHNS, SASEGT. Germline trimming cut 0 bases from V and 3 bases from J; bases unmatched to any gene: 4. This CDR3 reads CASSEAHGTSGYEQYF. The CDR3, as DNA: TGTGCCAGCAGTGAAGCGCATGGGACTAGCGGCTACGAGCAGTACTTC.

This clone was observed a few times. This rearrangement joins TRBV7-2 to TRBJ2-3, with 8 bases that match TRBD2. Germline CDR1 is SGHTA and CDR2 is FQGNSA. With V trimmed by 7 bases and J by 5 bases, 14 bases remained unmatched. This CDR3 is built from 16 residues. CDR3 sequence reads: CASTYNQREIGDTQYF. The CDR3 DNA follows: TGTGCCAGCACCTACAACCAGCGGGAGATTGGAGATACGCAGTATTTT.

The gene calls are TRBV12-5 and TRBJ2-1; 10 nucleotides align to TRBD2. Germline CDR1 reads LGHNT; CDR2 reads FRNRAP. The CDR3 has 18 amino acids. V trimming: 4 bases; J trimming: 4 bases; junction bases outside the gene matches: 13. In DNA form, the CDR3 reads TGTGCTAGTGGTTCGCCTAGGGAGCGGGAGGGCCCATACAATGAGCAGTTCTTC. Its translation is CASGSPREREGPYNEQFF.

This clone was counted between two and nine times. The V and J genes are TRBV6-9 and TRBJ2-7; no definite D call. Germline CDR1 MNHGY, CDR2 SVAAGI. The CDR3 totals 13 residues. The ends were cut back, 11 bases at V and 1 base at J, with 15 bases in the middle. Here the CDR3 DNA reads TGTGCCGTAACGCCACTGTTTTCCTACGAGCAGTACTTC. It encodes CAVTPLFSYEQYF.